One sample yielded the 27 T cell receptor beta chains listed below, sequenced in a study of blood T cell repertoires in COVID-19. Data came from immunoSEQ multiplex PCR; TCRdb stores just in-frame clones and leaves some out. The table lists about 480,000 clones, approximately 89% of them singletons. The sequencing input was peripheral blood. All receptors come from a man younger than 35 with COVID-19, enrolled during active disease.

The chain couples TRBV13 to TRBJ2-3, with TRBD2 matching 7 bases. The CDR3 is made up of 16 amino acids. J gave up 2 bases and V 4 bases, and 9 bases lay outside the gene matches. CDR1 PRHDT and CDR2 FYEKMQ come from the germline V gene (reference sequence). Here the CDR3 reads CASSSLAGDITDTQYF. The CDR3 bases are TGTGCCAGCAGCTCGCTGGCGGGAGATATCACAGATACGCAGTATTTT.

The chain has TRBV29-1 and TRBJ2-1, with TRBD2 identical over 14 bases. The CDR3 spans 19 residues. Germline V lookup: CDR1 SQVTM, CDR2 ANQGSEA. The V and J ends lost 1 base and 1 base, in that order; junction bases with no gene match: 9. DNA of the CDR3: TGCAGCGTTGAAGCCCGACTAGCGGGAGGGCCCTCATCCTACAATGAGCAGTTCTTC. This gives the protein CSVEARLAGGPSSYNEQFF.

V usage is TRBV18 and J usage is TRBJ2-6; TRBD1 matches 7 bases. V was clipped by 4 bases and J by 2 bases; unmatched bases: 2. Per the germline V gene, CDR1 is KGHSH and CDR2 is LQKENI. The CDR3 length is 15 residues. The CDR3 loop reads CASSHGQAGANVLTF. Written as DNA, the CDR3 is TGTGCCAGCTCACATGGACAGGCTGGGGCCAACGTCCTGACTTTC.

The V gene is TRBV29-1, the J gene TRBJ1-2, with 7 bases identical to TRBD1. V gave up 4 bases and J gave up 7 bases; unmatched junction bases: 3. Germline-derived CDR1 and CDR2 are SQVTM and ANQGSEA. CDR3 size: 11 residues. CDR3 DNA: TGCAGCGTTGGACAGGGTATTGGCTACACCTTC. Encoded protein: CSVGQGIGYTF.

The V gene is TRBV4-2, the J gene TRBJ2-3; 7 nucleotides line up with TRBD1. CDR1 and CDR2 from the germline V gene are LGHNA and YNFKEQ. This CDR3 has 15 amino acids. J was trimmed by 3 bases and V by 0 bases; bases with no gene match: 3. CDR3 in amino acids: CASSQEGGQTDTQYF. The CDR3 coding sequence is TGTGCCAGCAGCCAAGAAGGGGGCCAGACAGATACGCAGTATTTT.

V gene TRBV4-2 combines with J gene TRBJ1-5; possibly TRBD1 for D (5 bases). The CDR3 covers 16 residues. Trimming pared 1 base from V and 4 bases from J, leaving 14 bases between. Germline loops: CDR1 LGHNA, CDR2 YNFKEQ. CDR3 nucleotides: TGTGCCAGCAGCCAAGGAAGGGGCGCGATTAATCAGCCCCAGCATTTT. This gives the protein CASSQGRGAINQPQHF.

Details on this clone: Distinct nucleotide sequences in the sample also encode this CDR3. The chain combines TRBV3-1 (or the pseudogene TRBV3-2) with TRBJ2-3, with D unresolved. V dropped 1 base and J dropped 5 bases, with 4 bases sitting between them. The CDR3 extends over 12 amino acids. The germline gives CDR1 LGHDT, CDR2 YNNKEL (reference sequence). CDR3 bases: TGTGCCAGCAGCCAAGGGAGAGATACGCAGTATTTT. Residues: CASSQGRDTQYF.

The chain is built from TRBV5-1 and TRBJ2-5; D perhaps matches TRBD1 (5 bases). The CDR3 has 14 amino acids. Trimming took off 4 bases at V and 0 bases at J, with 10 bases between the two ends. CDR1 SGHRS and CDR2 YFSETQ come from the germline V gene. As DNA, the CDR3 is TGCGCCAGCAGCCAGGGATTGTACCAAGAGACCCAGTACTTC. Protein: CASSQGLYQETQYF.

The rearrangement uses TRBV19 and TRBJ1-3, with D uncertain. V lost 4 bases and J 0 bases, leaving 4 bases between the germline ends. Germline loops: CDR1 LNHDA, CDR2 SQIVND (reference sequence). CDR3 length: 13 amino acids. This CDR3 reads CASSSGSGNTIYF. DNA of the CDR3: TGTGCCAGTAGTAGCGGCTCTGGAAACACCATATATTTT. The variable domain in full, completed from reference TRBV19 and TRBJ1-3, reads DGGITQSPKYLFRKEGQNVTLSCEQNLNHDAMYWYRQDPGQGLRLIYYSQIVNDFQKGDIAEGYSVSREKKESFPLTVTSAQKNPTAFYLCASSSGSGNTIYFGEGSWLTVV.

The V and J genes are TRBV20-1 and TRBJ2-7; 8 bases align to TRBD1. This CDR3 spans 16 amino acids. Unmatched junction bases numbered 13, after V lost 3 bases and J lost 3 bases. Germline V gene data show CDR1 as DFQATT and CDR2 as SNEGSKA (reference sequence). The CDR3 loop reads CSASLADRDTSYEQYF. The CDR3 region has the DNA TGCAGTGCTAGTCTTGCGGACAGGGATACAAGCTACGAGCAGTACTTC.

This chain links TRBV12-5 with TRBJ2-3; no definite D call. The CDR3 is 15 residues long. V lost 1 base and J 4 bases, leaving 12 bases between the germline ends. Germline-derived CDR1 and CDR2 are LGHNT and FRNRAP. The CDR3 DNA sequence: TGTGCTAGTGGTTTGGCCATAGCTGCCCCAGATACGCAGTATTTT. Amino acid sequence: CASGLAIAAPDTQYF.

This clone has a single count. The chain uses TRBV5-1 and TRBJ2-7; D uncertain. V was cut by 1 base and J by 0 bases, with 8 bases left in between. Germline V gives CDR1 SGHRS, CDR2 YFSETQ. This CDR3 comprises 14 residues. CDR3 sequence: CASSLHPSSYEQYF. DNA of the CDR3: TGCGCCAGCAGCTTGCATCCGAGCTCCTACGAGCAGTACTTC.

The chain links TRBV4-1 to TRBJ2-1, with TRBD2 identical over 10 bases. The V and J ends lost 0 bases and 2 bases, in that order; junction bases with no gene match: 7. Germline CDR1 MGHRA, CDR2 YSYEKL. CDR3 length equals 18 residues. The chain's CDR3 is CASSQDPTSGPTYNEQFF. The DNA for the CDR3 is TGCGCCAGCAGCCAAGATCCGACTAGCGGGCCAACCTACAATGAGCAGTTCTTC.

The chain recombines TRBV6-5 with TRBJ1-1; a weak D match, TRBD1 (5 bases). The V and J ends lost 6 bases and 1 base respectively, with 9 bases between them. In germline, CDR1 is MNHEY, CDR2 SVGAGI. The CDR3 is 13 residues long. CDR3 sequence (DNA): TGTGCCAGCAGGGACACATCGAACACTGAAGCTTTCTTT. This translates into CASRDTSNTEAFF.

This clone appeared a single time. CDR3 in amino acids: CASSRGADGYEQFF. The CDR3 nucleotides are TGTGCCAGCAGTCGGGGGGCCGATGGGTATGAGCAGTTCTTC. The chain has TRBV2 and TRBJ2-1, with D maybe TRBD2 (7 bases). The CDR3 consists of 14 residues. V was pared by 5 bases and J by 8 bases, with 16 bases between. CDR1 and CDR2 from the germline V gene are SNHLY and FYNNEI.

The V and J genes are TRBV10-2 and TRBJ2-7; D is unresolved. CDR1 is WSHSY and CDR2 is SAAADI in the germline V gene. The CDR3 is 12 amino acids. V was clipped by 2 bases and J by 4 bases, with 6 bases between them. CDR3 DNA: TGCGCCAGCAGTGAGGGCAGGTACGAGCAGTACTTC. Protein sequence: CASSEGRYEQYF.

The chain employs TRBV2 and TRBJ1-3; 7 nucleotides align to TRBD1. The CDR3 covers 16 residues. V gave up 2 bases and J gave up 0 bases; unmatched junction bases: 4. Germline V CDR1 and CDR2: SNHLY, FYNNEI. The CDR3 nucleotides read TGTGCCAGCAGTGAAATAGGGGGCCCCTCTGGAAACACCATATATTTT. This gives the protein CASSEIGGPSGNTIYF. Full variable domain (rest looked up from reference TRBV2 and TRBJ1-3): EPEVTQTPSHQVTQMGQEVILRCVPISNHLYFYWYRQILGQKVEFLVSFYNNEISEKSEIFDDQFSVERPDGSNFTLKIRSTKLEDSAMYFCASSEIGGPSGNTIYFGEGSWLTVV.

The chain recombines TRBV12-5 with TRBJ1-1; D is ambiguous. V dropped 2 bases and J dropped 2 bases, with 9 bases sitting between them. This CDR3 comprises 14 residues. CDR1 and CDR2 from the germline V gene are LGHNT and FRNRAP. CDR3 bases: TGTGCTAGTGGTTTGTACGAGCATAACACTGAAGCTTTCTTT. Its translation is CASGLYEHNTEAFF.

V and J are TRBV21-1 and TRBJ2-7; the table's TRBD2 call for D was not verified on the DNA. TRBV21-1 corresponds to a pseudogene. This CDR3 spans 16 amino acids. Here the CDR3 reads CASSPSTSGRAYEQYF. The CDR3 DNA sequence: TGTGCCAGCAGCCCATCAACTAGCGGGAGGGCCTACGAGCAGTACTTC.

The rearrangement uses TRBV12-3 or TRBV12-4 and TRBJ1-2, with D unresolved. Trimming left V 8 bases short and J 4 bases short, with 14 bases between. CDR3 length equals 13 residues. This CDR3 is CASAWQIVYGYTF. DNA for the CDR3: TGTGCCAGCGCCTGGCAGATCGTCTATGGCTACACCTTC.

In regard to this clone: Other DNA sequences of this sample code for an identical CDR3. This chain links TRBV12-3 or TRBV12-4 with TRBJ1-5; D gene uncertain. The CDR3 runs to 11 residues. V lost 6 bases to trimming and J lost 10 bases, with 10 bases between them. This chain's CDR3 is CASSLGGPQHF. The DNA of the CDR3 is TGTGCCAGCAGCCTAGGCGGACCCCAGCATTTT.

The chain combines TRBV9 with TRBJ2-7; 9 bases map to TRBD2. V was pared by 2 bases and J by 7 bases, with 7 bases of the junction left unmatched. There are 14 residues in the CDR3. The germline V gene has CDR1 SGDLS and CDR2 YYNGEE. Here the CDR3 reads CASSVDLAGNEQYF. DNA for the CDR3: TGTGCCAGCAGCGTCGATCTAGCGGGAAATGAGCAGTACTTC.

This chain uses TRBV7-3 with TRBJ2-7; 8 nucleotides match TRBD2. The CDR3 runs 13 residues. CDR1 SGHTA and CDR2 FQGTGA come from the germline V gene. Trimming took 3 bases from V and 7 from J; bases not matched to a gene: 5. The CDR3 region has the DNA TGTGCCAGCAGCTTGAGCGGGAGCGGGGAGCAGTACTTC. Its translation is CASSLSGSGEQYF. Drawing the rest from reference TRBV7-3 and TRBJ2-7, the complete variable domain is GAGVSQTPSNKVTEKGKYVELRCDPISGHTALYWYRQSLGQGPEFLIYFQGTGAADDSGLPNDRFFAVRPEGSVSTLKIQRTERGDSAVYLCASSLSGSGEQYFGPGTRLTVT.

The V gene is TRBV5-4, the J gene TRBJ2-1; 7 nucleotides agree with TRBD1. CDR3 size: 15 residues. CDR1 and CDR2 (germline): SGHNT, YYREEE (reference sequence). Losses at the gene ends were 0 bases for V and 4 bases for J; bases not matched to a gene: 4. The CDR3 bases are TGTGCCAGCAGCTTGGGGCCAGGGGGTTACAATGAGCAGTTCTTC. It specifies CASSLGPGGYNEQFF.

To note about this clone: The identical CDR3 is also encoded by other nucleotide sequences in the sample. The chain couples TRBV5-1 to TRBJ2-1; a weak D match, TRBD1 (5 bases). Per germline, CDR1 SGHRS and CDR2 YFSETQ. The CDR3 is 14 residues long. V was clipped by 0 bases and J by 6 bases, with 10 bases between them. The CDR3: CASSLGTGLNEQFF. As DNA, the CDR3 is TGCGCCAGCAGCTTGGGTACAGGCCTCAATGAGCAGTTCTTC.

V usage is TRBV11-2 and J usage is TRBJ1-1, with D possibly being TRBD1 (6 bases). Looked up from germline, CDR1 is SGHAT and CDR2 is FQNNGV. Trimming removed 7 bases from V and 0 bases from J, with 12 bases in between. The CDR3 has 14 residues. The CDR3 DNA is TGTGCCAGCACCCTAGGACAGTTGAACACTGAAGCTTTCTTT. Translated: CASTLGQLNTEAFF.

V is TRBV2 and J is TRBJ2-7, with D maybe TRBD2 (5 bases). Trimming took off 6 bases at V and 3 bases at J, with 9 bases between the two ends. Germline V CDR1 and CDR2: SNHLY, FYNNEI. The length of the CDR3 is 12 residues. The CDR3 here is CASSGGVYEQYF. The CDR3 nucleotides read TGTGCCAGCAGCGGAGGAGTCTACGAGCAGTACTTC.